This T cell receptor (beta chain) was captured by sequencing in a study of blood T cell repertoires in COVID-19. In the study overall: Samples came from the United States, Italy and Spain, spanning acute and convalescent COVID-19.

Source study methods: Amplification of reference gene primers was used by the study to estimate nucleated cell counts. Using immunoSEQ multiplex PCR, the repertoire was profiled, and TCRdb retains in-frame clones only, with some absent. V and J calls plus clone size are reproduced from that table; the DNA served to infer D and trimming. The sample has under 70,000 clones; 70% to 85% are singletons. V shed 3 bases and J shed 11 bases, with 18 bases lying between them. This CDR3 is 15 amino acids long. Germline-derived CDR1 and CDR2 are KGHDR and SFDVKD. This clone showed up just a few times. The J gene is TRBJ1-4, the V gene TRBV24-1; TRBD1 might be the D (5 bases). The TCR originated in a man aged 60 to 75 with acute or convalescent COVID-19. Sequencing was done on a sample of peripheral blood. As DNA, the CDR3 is TGTGCCACCAGTGATCCACGGTCCCGTCGGGGGAAACTGTTTTTT. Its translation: CATSDPRSRRGKLFF.